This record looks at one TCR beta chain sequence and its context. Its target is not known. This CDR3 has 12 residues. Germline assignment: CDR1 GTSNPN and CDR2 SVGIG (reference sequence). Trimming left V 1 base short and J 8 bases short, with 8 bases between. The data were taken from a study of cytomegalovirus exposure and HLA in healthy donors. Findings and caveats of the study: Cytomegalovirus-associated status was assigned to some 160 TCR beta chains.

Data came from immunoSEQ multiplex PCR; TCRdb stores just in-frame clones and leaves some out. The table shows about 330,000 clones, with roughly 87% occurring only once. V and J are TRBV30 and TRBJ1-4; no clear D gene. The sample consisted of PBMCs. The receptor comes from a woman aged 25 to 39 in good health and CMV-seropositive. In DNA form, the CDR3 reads TGTGCCTGGAGTGGAGGTGGGGAAAAACTGTTTTTT. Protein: CAWSGGGEKLFF.